The rows below give T cell receptor beta chains drawn from one sample of a study of response to subunit inactivated influenza vaccine. TCRdb reprocessed the RT-PCR reads via MiXCR and lists one record per CDR3 protein. The table lists about 540,000 distinct CDR3 sequences, less than 25% of them singletons. The same specimen was also included in a second study, on T cells expressing NK-cell markers.

The sequencing here drew on CD4+ T cells sorted from PBMCs, taken about 13 days after vaccination. The receptor set was obtained from a man aged 50 to 59 who received an inactivated influenza vaccine. Each CDR3 is given with its conserved first and last residue. D genes are given only for firm matches. Expanded clones are given a class, and other clones once, few, many or no size at all.

D: .; size: .; V: TRBV7-2; J: TRBJ1-2; CDR3: CASSAPYGGYGYTF; DNA: TGTGCCAGCAGCGCCCCTTATGGGGGGTATGGCTACACCTTC
D: .; size: few; V: TRBV20-1; J: TRBJ2-7; CDR3: CSARDRARSAYEQYF; DNA: TGCAGTGCTAGAGACCGGGCCCGAAGCGCCTACGAGCAGTACTTC
D: .; size: .; V: TRBV6-6; J: TRBJ2-1; CDR3: CASRRTVNNEQFF; DNA: TGTGCCAGCAGAAGGACGGTGAACAATGAGCAGTTCTTC
D: .; size: .; V: TRBV20-1; J: TRBJ2-3; CDR3: CSSRNKEGADTQYF; DNA: TGCAGTTCTAGAAATAAAGAAGGGGCAGATACGCAGTATTTT
D: .; size: .; V: TRBV6-5; J: TRBJ1-5; CDR3: CASSYSTSDQPQHF; DNA: TGTGCCAGCAGTTACTCTACATCCGATCAGCCCCAGCATTTT
D: .; size: .; V: TRBV28; J: TRBJ1-5; CDR3: CASIPSHPGSNQPQHF; DNA: TGTGCCAGCATCCCTTCCCACCCTGGGAGCAATCAGCCCCAGCATTTT
D: .; size: .; V: TRBV5-1; J: TRBJ1-1; CDR3: CASSLRVLVTTEAFF; DNA: TGCGCCAGCAGCTTGAGGGTTTTGGTGACCACTGAAGCTTTCTTT
D: .; size: few; V: TRBV2; J: TRBJ2-6; CDR3: CASSERSSGANVLTF; DNA: TGTGCCAGCAGTGAACGGAGCTCTGGGGCCAACGTCCTGACTTTC
D: TRBD1; size: .; V: TRBV5-1; J: TRBJ1-1; CDR3: CASSLERADRAEAFF; DNA: TGCGCCAGCAGCTTGGAGAGAGCGGACAGGGCGGAAGCTTTCTTT
D: TRBD2; size: few; V: TRBV20-1; J: TRBJ2-7; CDR3: CSARDLAGGSSYEQYF; DNA: TGCAGTGCTAGAGATCTAGCGGGAGGGAGCTCCTACGAGCAGTACTTC
D: .; size: .; V: TRBV11-2; J: TRBJ2-3; CDR3: CASSFLRDTDTQYF; DNA: TGTGCCAGCAGCTTTCTACGGGACACAGATACGCAGTATTTT
D: .; size: many; V: TRBV12-3/TRBV12-4; J: TRBJ1-2; CDR3: CASRPPANYGYTF; DNA: TGTGCCAGCCGCCCGCCAGCTAACTATGGCTACACCTTC
D: TRBD1; size: few; V: TRBV6-1; J: TRBJ1-6; CDR3: CASSPGGQGSSPLHF; DNA: TGTGCCAGCAGTCCAGGAGGACAGGGTAGCTCACCCCTCCACTTT
D: .; size: .; V: TRBV7-9; J: TRBJ1-6; CDR3: CASSAAGYNSPLHF; DNA: TGTGCCAGCAGCGCGGCTGGGTATAATTCACCCCTCCACTTT
D: .; size: few; V: TRBV5-5; J: TRBJ2-5; CDR3: CASSLGIGGGKETQYF; DNA: TGTGCCAGCAGCTTGGGCATAGGGGGAGGAAAAGAGACCCAGTACTTC
D: TRBD1; size: .; V: TRBV20-1; J: TRBJ2-5; CDR3: CSAREDRRLQGDQYF; DNA: TGCAGTGCTAGGGAGGACAGGCGTCTCCAGGGGGATCAGTACTTC
D: TRBD2; size: .; V: TRBV24-1; J: TRBJ2-5; CDR3: CATSEGGTSQETQYF; DNA: TGTGCCACCAGTGAGGGGGGGACTTCCCAAGAGACCCAGTACTTC
D: .; size: few; V: TRBV20-1; J: TRBJ1-2; CDR3: CSVGGALYGYTF; DNA: TGCAGTGTTGGGGGGGCCCTCTATGGCTACACCTTC
D: TRBD1; size: .; V: TRBV7-9; J: TRBJ2-7; CDR3: CASSRDSFDYEQYF; DNA: TGTGCCAGCAGTCGGGACAGTTTTGATTACGAGCAGTACTTC
D: .; size: .; V: TRBV10-2; J: TRBJ1-1; CDR3: CASRGARENTEAFF; DNA: TGCGCCAGCAGAGGGGCCAGAGAGAACACTGAAGCTTTCTTT
D: .; size: few; V: TRBV29-1; J: TRBJ2-1; CDR3: CSAEELVQGQFF; DNA: TGCAGCGCCGAGGAGCTAGTTCAGGGGCAGTTCTTC
D: TRBD2; size: few; V: TRBV20-1; J: TRBJ2-1; CDR3: CSATIAGYSYNEQFF; DNA: TGCAGTGCTACTATAGCGGGATACTCCTACAATGAGCAGTTCTTC
D: .; size: few; V: TRBV15; J: TRBJ2-6; CDR3: CATSRVGNLDSGANVLTF; DNA: TGTGCCACCAGCAGAGTAGGTAATCTGGATTCTGGGGCCAACGTCCTGACTTTC
D: .; size: .; V: TRBV20-1; J: TRBJ2-7; CDR3: CSAEMQDHEQYF; DNA: TGCAGTGCTGAGATGCAGGACCACGAGCAGTACTTC
D: .; size: .; V: TRBV7-2; J: TRBJ2-1; CDR3: CASSHDGSSYNEQFF; DNA: TGTGCCAGCAGCCATGACGGAAGCTCCTACAATGAGCAGTTCTTC
D: TRBD1; size: few; V: TRBV9; J: TRBJ2-7; CDR3: CASSAQEQGAYEQYF; DNA: TGTGCCAGCAGCGCACAAGAACAGGGGGCTTACGAGCAGTACTTC
D: TRBD1; size: .; V: TRBV20-1; J: TRBJ2-3; CDR3: CSAQGQGTDTQYF; DNA: TGCAGTGCACAGGGACAGGGGACAGATACGCAGTATTTT
D: .; size: few; V: TRBV12-3/TRBV12-4; J: TRBJ1-1; CDR3: CASSTDRWNTEAFF; DNA: TGTGCCAGCAGTACCGACAGGTGGAACACTGAAGCTTTCTTT
D: .; size: few; V: TRBV28; J: TRBJ1-6; CDR3: CASTYVSASPLHF; DNA: TGTGCCAGCACCTACGTTTCTGCCTCACCCCTCCACTTT
D: TRBD2; size: few; V: TRBV6-2/TRBV6-3; J: TRBJ2-7; CDR3: CASSHGTSEYF; DNA: TGTGCCAGCAGCCACGGGACTAGCGAGTACTTC
D: TRBD2; size: once; V: TRBV15; J: TRBJ2-1; CDR3: CATSRDWAGGPNEQFF; DNA: TGTGCCACCAGCAGAGATTGGGCGGGAGGGCCCAATGAGCAGTTCTTC
D: .; size: few; V: TRBV5-1; J: TRBJ1-4; CDR3: CASSLGHSNEKLFF; DNA: TGCGCCAGCAGCTTGGGACATTCTAATGAAAAACTGTTTTTT
D: TRBD1; size: .; V: TRBV24-1; J: TRBJ2-2; CDR3: CATSERTGSFGELFF; DNA: TGTGCCACCAGTGAACGGACAGGGAGCTTCGGGGAGCTGTTTTTT
D: TRBD2; size: .; V: TRBV20-1; J: TRBJ2-5; CDR3: CSARDLLAGVETQYF; DNA: TGCAGTGCTAGAGATCTACTAGCGGGAGTTGAGACCCAGTACTTC
D: .; size: .; V: TRBV4-2; J: TRBJ2-7; CDR3: CASAELGSSYEQYF; DNA: TGTGCCAGCGCTGAGCTAGGGAGCTCCTACGAGCAGTACTTC
D: TRBD1; size: .; V: TRBV5-1; J: TRBJ2-5; CDR3: CATSTGEETQYF; DNA: TGCGCCACCTCCACAGGGGAAGAGACCCAGTACTTC
D: .; size: few; V: TRBV6-2/TRBV6-3; J: TRBJ1-1; CDR3: CAISNGVNTEAFF; DNA: TGTGCCATCAGTAATGGGGTGAACACTGAAGCTTTCTTT